This T cell receptor (beta chain) was captured in a study of immunodeficiency (dated by TCRdb to about 2019). Background on the whole study: Repertoire analysis was performed to search for VDJ recombination defects and oligoclonality.

Genomic DNA was extracted with the QIAamp DNA Blood Mini Kit and sent for immunoSEQ repertoire analysis. A standard quantity of genomic DNA template was used for amplification of CDR3 regions by multiplex PCR. An Illumina platform was used to sequence the PCR products. The authors processed their data as follows. Alignment of sequences to a reference was performed, and V, D and J gene definitions were taken from IMGT. To eliminate PCR and sequencing errors, a nearest-neighbor clustering algorithm combined closely related sequences. V, D and J usage was analyzed in productive unique and total sequences using ImmunoSEQ Analyzer tools and R version 3.6.1. Sourced from immuneACCESS, this table was stored by TCRdb with only in-frame sequences that have V and J called. A share of the clones is absent; for the studies checked, an unresolved V gene accounts for under half, and the remainder has no known explanation. That table furnishes V, J and clone size, whereas the DNA furnished D and trimming. This sample comprises more than 150 clones, around three quarters of them detected only once. The biggest ten clones account for approximately 85% of the sample.

The table lists this clone with a count of one. Which antigen it targets is not known. No clone much larger than this one lies a single base away; base qualities are absent. The study at large found these results: Based on top-100 and total clonotype frequencies, severe oligoclonality showed up in patient CD8+ T cells, whereas patient CD4+ T cells did not show severe oligoclonality. Restricted TRB V-J pairing and lower productive entropy were observed in patient CD8+ T cells compared with control CD8+ T cells. Entropy comparisons showed n=3 (open circles) for patients versus healthy controls; a thymic development effect was only suggested as possible.

V lost 2 bases and J lost 4 bases, and the count of bases not matched to a germline gene is 5. The CDR3, from cysteine to phenylalanine, totals 16 residues. This entry keeps only the CDR3 DNA: 48 bases, framed from base 1. The germline V gene (reference sequence) sets CDR1 to MNHNY and CDR2 to SVGAGI. Naive CD4 T cells, and even more so naive CD8 T cells, were reduced in the patients, while effector memory subpopulations were expanded. Before TCR sequencing, CD3+CD8+ T cells were sorted out of fresh PBMCs. Sequenced sample: CD8+ T cells from blood. Here the chain combines TRBV6-6 and TRBJ2-7, and 13 junction bases match TRBD2. This sequence originates from a girl aged 5 to 17 with POLD1 deficiency. Here is the DNA: TGTGCCAGCAGTTACGAGACTAGCGGGAGGAGGTACGAGCAGTACTTC. Protein translation: CASSYETSGRRYEQYF.